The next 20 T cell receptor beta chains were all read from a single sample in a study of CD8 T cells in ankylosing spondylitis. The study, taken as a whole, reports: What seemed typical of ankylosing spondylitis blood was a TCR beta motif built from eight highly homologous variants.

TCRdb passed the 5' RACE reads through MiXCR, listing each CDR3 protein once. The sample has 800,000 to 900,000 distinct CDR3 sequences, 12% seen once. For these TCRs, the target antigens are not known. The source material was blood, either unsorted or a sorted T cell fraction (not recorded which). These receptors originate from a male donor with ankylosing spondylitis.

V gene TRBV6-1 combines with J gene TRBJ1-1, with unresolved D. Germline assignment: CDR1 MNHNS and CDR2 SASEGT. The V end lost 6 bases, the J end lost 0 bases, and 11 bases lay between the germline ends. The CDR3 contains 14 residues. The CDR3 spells CASRIGPLNTEAFF. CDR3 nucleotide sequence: TGTGCCAGCAGGATAGGACCGTTGAACACTGAAGCTTTCTTT.

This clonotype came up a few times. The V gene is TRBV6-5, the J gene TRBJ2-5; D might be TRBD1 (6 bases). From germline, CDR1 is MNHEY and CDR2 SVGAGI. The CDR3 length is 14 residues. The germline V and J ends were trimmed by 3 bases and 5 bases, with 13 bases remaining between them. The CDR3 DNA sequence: TGTGCCAGCAGTTATTGGAAGAGGGGGGAGACCCAGTACTTC. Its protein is CASSYWKRGETQYF.

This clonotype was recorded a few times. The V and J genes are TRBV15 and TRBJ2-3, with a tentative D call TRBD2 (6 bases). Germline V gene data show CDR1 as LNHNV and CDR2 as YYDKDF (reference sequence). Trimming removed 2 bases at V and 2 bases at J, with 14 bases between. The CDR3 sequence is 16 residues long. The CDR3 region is CATSRSGLFLTDTQYF. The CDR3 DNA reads TGTGCCACCAGCAGATCGGGACTTTTTCTCACAGATACGCAGTATTTT.

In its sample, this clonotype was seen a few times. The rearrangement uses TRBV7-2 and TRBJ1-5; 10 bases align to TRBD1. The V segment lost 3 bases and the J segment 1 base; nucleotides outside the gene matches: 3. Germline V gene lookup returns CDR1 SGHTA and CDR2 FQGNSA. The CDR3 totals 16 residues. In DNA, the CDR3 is TGTGCCAGCAGCTTTCTGGACAGGGGGAGCAATCAGCCCCAGCATTTT. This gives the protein CASSFLDRGSNQPQHF.

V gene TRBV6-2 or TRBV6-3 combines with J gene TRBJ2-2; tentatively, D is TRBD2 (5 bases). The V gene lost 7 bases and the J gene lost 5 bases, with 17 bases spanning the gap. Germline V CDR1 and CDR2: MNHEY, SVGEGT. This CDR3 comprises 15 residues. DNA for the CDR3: TGTGCCAGCATCCCCCTTTCTAGCCTTACCGGGGAGCTGTTTTTT. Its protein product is CASIPLSSLTGELFF.

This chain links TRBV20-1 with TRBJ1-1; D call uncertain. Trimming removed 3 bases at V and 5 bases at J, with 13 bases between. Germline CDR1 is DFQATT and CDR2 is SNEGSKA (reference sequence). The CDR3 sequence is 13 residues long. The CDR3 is CSASDRTSTEAFF. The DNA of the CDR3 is TGCAGTGCTAGTGACCGGACCTCTACTGAAGCTTTCTTT.

The CDR3 sequence: CASSPPGSGSSYEQYF. The CDR3 DNA sequence: TGTGCCAGCTCACCCCCTGGTAGCGGTAGCTCCTACGAGCAGTACTTC. The chain has TRBV18 and TRBJ2-7, with D possibly matching TRBD2 (6 bases). Trimming took off 3 bases at V and 0 bases at J, with 15 bases between the two ends. Germline V gives CDR1 KGHSH, CDR2 LQKENI. CDR3 size: 16 residues.

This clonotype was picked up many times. In nucleotides, the CDR3 is TGTGCCAGCACGGACGCAACTAATGAAAAACTGTTTTTT. It specifies CASTDATNEKLFF. The chain couples TRBV7-9 to TRBJ1-4; D is undetermined. Trimming shortened V by 7 bases and J by 0 bases, and 6 bases separated the two germline ends. There are 13 residues in the CDR3. Germline assignment: CDR1 SEHNR and CDR2 FQNEAQ (reference sequence).

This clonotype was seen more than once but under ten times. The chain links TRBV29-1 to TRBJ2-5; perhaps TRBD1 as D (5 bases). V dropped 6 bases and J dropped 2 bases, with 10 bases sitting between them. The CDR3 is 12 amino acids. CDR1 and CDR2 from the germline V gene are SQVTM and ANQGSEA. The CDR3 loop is CSVSDIQETQYF. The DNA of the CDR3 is TGCAGCGTCTCGGACATTCAAGAGACCCAGTACTTC.

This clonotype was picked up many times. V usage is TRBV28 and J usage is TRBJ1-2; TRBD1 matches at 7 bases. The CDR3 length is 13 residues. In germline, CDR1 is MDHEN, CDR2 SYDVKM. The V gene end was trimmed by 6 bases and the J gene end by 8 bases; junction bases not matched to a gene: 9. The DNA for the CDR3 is TGTGCCAGCAGCCTGACAGGGAGGTTGGGCTACACCTTC. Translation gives CASSLTGRLGYTF.

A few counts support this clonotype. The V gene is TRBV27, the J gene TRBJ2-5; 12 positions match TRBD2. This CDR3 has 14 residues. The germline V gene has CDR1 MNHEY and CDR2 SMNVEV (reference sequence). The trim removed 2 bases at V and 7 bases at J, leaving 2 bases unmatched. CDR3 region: CASSLLAGGGTQYF. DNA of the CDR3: TGTGCCAGCAGTTTACTAGCGGGGGGGGGGACCCAGTACTTC.

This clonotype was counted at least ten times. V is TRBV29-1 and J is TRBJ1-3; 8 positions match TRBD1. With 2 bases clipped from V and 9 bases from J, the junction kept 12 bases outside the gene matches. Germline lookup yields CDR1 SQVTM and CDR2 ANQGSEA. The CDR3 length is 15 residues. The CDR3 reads CSVELPKDREGTIYF. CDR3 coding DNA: TGCAGCGTTGAACTACCGAAGGACAGGGAAGGCACCATATATTTT.

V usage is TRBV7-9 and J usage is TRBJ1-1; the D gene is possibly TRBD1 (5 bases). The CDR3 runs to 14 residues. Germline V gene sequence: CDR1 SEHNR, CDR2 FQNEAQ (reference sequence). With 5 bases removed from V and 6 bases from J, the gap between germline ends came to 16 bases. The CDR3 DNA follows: TGTGCCAGCAGCCGAGGGATTCGGGGGGCTGAAGCTTTCTTT. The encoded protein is CASSRGIRGAEAFF.

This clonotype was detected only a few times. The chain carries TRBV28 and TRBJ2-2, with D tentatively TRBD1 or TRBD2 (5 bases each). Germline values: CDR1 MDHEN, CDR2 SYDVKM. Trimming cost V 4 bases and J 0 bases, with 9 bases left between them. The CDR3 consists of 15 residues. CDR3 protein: CASSSGASNTGELFF. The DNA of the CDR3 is TGTGCCAGCAGTTCCGGGGCATCGAACACCGGGGAGCTGTTTTTT.

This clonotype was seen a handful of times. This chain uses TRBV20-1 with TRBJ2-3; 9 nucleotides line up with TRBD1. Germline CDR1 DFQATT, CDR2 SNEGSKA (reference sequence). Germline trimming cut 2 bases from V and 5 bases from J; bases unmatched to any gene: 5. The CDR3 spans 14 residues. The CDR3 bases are TGCAGTGCTAGAAAACAGGGGGCGAGAGATACGCAGTATTTT. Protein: CSARKQGARDTQYF.

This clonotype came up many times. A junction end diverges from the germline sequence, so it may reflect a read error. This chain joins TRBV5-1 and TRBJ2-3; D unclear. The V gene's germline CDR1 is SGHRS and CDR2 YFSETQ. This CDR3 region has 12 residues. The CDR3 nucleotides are TGTGCCAGCAGTTTCCCCACAGATACGCAGTATTTT. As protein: CASSFPTDTQYF.

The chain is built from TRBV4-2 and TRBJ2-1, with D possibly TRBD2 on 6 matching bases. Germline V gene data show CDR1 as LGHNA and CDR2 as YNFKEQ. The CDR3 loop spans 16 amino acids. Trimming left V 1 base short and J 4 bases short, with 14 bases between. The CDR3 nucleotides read TGTGCCAGCAGCCAAGGCAGGCTAGCGACTTACAATGAGCAGTTCTTC. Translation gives CASSQGRLATYNEQFF.

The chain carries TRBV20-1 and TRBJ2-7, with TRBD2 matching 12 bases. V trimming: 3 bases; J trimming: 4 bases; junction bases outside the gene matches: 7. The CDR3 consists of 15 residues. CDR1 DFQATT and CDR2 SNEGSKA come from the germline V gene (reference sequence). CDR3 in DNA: TGCAGTGCTAGTCTCCCTAGCGGGAGGGGGTACGAGCAGTACTTC. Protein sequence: CSASLPSGRGYEQYF.

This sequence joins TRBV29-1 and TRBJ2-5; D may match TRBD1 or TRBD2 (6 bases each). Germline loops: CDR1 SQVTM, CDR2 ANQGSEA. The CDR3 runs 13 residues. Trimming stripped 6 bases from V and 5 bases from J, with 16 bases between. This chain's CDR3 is CSVQRGAMETQYF. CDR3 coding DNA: TGCAGCGTCCAAAGGGGGGCCATGGAGACCCAGTACTTC.

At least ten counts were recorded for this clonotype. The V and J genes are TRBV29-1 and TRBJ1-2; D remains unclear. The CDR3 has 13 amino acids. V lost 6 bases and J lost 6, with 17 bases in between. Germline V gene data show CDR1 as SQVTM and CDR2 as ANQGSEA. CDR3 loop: CSVGRILSDGYTF. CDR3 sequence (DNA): TGCAGCGTCGGACGGATCCTATCGGATGGCTACACCTTC. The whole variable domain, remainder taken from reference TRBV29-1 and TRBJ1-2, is SAVISQKPSRDICQRGTSLTIQCQVDSQVTMMFWYRQQPGQSLTLIATANQGSEATYESGFVIDKFPISRPNLTFSTLTVSNMSPEDSSIYLCSVGRILSDGYTFGSGTRLTVV.